This is a list of T cell receptor beta chains from one sample in a study of blood T cells in healthy people across ages. MiXCR was run by TCRdb on the 5' RACE reads, yielding one entry per CDR3 protein. The sample consists of about 1 million distinct CDR3 sequences, 45% of them appearing once. The material sequenced was blood. The receptors were gathered from an older woman in good health. Each CDR3 is given with its conserved first and last residue. A D gene is named only where the DNA matches it firmly. Expanded clones get a size class; other rows say once, few or many, or leave the size out.

TRBD2,few,TRBV7-9,TRBJ2-4,CASSFFAGGAKNIQYF,TGTGCCAGCAGCTTTTTTGCGGGAGGGGCCAAAAACATTCAGTACTTC
NA,few,TRBV11-2,TRBJ2-7,CASSAPLDGAGYEQYF,TGTGCCAGCAGCGCCCCATTGGACGGAGCCGGTTACGAGCAGTACTTC
NA,NA,TRBV10-3,TRBJ2-7,CAISEVEHYEQYF,TGTGCCATCAGTGAGGTAGAACACTACGAGCAGTACTTC
NA,NA,TRBV15,TRBJ2-1,CATSREDEQFF,TGTGCCACCAGCAGAGAAGATGAGCAGTTCTTC
TRBD1,few,TRBV25-1,TRBJ2-5,CASSEPSGQSQETQYF,TGTGCCAGCAGTGAACCTTCGGGACAGTCCCAAGAGACCCAGTACTTC
NA,NA,TRBV4-1,TRBJ2-7,CASSQGAGFSSEQYF,TGCGCCAGCAGCCAAGGAGCAGGGTTTTCGAGCGAGCAGTACTTC
NA,NA,TRBV7-9,TRBJ2-7,CASSLRSGPPNNEQYF,TGTGCCAGCAGCTTAAGGTCTGGGCCTCCGAACAATGAGCAGTACTTC
NA,NA,TRBV20-1,TRBJ2-7,CSARDLRQIDEQYF,TGCAGTGCTAGAGATCTTCGACAGATCGACGAGCAGTACTTC
NA,NA,TRBV5-1,TRBJ1-1,CASSQDQGTEAFF,TGCGCCAGCAGTCAGGATCAGGGCACTGAAGCTTTCTTT
NA,NA,TRBV28,TRBJ2-7,CASHSRYEQYF,TGTGCCAGCCATTCCCGCTACGAGCAGTACTTC
NA,NA,TRBV3-1,TRBJ1-1,CASTPGNTEAFF,TGTGCCAGCACACCAGGGAACACTGAAGCTTTCTTT
NA,NA,TRBV6-6,TRBJ1-5,CASSFAMDSSNQPQHF,TGTGCCAGCAGTTTCGCAATGGACAGCTCGAATCAGCCCCAGCATTTT
NA,NA,TRBV29-1,TRBJ2-7,CSVEGQCEQYF,TGCAGCGTTGAGGGACAATGTGAGCAGTACTTC
NA,few,TRBV10-3,TRBJ2-2,CAISESGDRGALGELFF,TGTGCCATCAGTGAGTCGGGGGATAGAGGGGCACTCGGGGAGCTGTTTTTT
NA,NA,TRBV20-1,TRBJ2-1,CSARGLGPYNGQFF,TGCAGTGCTAGAGGGTTAGGGCCCTACAATGGGCAGTTCTTC
TRBD2,NA,TRBV10-3,TRBJ2-3,CAISPGGRGSDMQYF,TGTGCCATTTCTCCAGGCGGGAGGGGATCAGATATGCAGTATTTT
NA,NA,TRBV12-3/TRBV12-4,TRBJ1-1,CASSLDQSNTEAFF,TGTGCCAGCAGTTTGGATCAGTCTAACACTGAAGCTTTCTTT
TRBD1,NA,TRBV9,TRBJ2-1,CASSVAGGGYNEQFF,TGTGCCAGCAGCGTAGCAGGGGGCGGGTACAATGAGCAGTTCTTC
TRBD2,NA,TRBV10-3,TRBJ2-7,CAISPSLAGVDREQYF,TGTGCCATCAGCCCCTCACTAGCGGGAGTCGATAGAGAGCAGTACTTC
TRBD2,few,TRBV18,TRBJ2-3,CASSPGLAGGNTDTQYF,TGTGCCAGCTCACCGGGACTAGCGGGAGGAAACACAGATACGCAGTATTTT
NA,once,TRBV9,TRBJ2-1,CASSGGGGFNNEQFF,TGTGCCAGCAGCGGGGGCGGGGGCTTTAACAATGAGCAGTTCTTC
NA,NA,TRBV6-5,TRBJ1-5,CASSYTGYNQPQHF,TGTGCCAGCAGCTACACAGGGTACAATCAGCCCCAGCATTTT
NA,few,TRBV3-1,TRBJ1-2,CASSQDRTFYGYTF,TGTGCCAGCAGCCAAGATCGCACCTTCTATGGCTACACCTTC
TRBD2,NA,TRBV11-2,TRBJ2-1,CASSLDEVGLALSEQFF,TGTGCCAGCAGCTTAGATGAAGTGGGACTAGCGTTGTCTGAGCAGTTCTTC
NA,few,TRBV6-6,TRBJ2-3,CASSGNGGSTDTQYF,TGTGCCAGCAGCGGAAACGGGGGTAGCACAGATACGCAGTATTTT
NA,NA,TRBV27,TRBJ2-1,CASSFQGRALNEQFF,TGTGCCAGCAGTTTCCAGGGACGGGCTCTCAATGAGCAGTTCTTC
NA,NA,TRBV7-9,TRBJ2-1,CASSLDTSLDEQFF,TGTGCCAGCAGCTTAGATACGAGTCTCGATGAGCAGTTCTTC
NA,once,TRBV29-1,TRBJ2-1,CSGGQYSSYNEQFF,TGCAGCGGAGGACAGTACAGCTCCTACAATGAGCAGTTCTTC
NA,once,TRBV30,TRBJ2-6,CAWSLCVISGANVLTF,TGTGCCTGGAGTCTTTGCGTTATCTCTGGGGCCAACGTCCTGACTTTC
NA,NA,TRBV20-1,TRBJ1-2,CSARPGSYGYTF,TGCAGTGCTAGACCAGGGAGCTATGGCTACACCTTC
TRBD2,NA,TRBV11-2,TRBJ2-7,CASSLGAGGSGSYEQYF,TGTGCCAGCAGCTTAGGGGCCGGGGGTAGCGGGAGCTATGAGCAGTACTTC
TRBD2,once,TRBV6-6,TRBJ2-3,CASSYVRGGTDTQYF,TGTGCCAGCAGTTACGTCCGGGGGGGCACAGATACGCAGTATTTT
NA,once,TRBV4-1,TRBJ2-5,CASSQEAPLDKRETQYF,TGCGCCAGCAGCCAAGAAGCACCATTGGACAAACGAGAGACCCAGTACTTC
NA,NA,TRBV25-1,TRBJ1-1,CASSEMAGWGAEAFF,TGTGCCAGCAGTGAAATGGCGGGGTGGGGAGCTGAAGCTTTCTTT
NA,NA,TRBV7-2,TRBJ2-5,CASSLASKGTQYF,TGTGCCAGCAGCCTAGCCTCAAAGGGGACCCAGTACTTC
TRBD1,few,TRBV20-1,TRBJ2-7,CSAPQTGDEQYF,TGCAGTGCCCCCCAGACAGGGGACGAGCAGTACTTC
NA,NA,TRBV29-1,TRBJ2-3,CSGGRLTTDTQYF,TGCAGCGGGGGACGGCTTACTACAGATACGCAGTATTTT
NA,NA,TRBV25-1,TRBJ1-2,CASSRHGGDYTF,TGTGCCAGCAGTCGGCATGGGGGTGACTACACCTTC